The 8 T cell receptor beta chains in this list originate from one sample, sequenced in a study of T cell responses to AZD1222 COVID-19 vaccine. This table comes from immunoSEQ multiplex PCR, and its TCRdb copy is limited to in-frame clones, with some not included. The repertoire consists of roughly 96,000 clones, with roughly 90% occurring once and the leading ten covering roughly 26%. Sequenced material: peripheral blood, taken on day 0 of AZD1222 vaccination. These receptors originate from an adult in good health.

The chain couples TRBV5-1 to TRBJ2-7; TRBD1 matches at 7 bases. V gave up 4 bases and J gave up 3 bases; unmatched junction bases: 7. This CDR3 is 14 amino acids long. Germline V gene sequence: CDR1 SGHRS, CDR2 YFSETQ. The CDR3 loop is CASSQGTVYYEQYF. The CDR3 bases are TGCGCCAGCAGCCAAGGGACAGTCTACTACGAGCAGTACTTC.

The gene calls are TRBV9 and TRBJ2-3, with a possible D match to TRBD2 (6 bases). The CDR3 is 14 amino acids. V was cut by 6 bases and J by 2 bases, with 13 bases left in between. CDR1 is SGDLS, CDR2 YYNGEE, per germline. For the CDR3, the DNA is TGTGCCAGCAAGAGGTGGCGGGACACAGATACGCAGTATTTT. The encoded protein is CASKRWRDTDTQYF.

This clone was counted once. The chain has TRBV2 and TRBJ1-1; D unclear. Germline CDR1 SNHLY, CDR2 FYNNEI. Deletions cut 2 bases from V and 2 bases from J, with 9 bases between. The CDR3 is made up of 14 amino acids. CDR3 in amino acids: CASSELQRNTEAFF. The DNA for the CDR3 is TGTGCCAGCAGTGAATTGCAACGAAACACTGAAGCTTTCTTT.

The chain uses TRBV4-2 and TRBJ2-2, with D hard to call. Germline loops: CDR1 LGHNA, CDR2 YNFKEQ. This CDR3 contains 15 residues. The V gene lost 0 bases and the J gene lost 0 bases, with 5 bases spanning the gap. The CDR3 reads CASSQEFSNTGELFF. CDR3 sequence (DNA): TGTGCCAGCAGCCAAGAGTTTTCGAACACCGGGGAGCTGTTTTTT.

This clone was recorded a few times. V is TRBV5-1 and J is TRBJ1-5; TRBD1 aligns across 9 bases. J gave up 4 bases and V 2 bases, and 4 bases lay outside the gene matches. This CDR3 spans 15 amino acids. Per germline, CDR1 SGHRS and CDR2 YFSETQ. The CDR3 loop is CASSFRTGDNQPQHF. CDR3 DNA: TGCGCCAGCAGCTTCAGGACAGGGGATAATCAGCCCCAGCATTTT.

The CDR3 here is CASSQGGQNSPLHF. In DNA, the CDR3 is TGCGCCAGCAGCCAAGGGGGGCAGAATTCACCCCTCCACTTT. The V and J genes are TRBV4-3 and TRBJ1-6; tentatively, D is TRBD1 (6 bases). The V end lost 1 base, the J end lost 7 bases, and 8 bases lay between the germline ends. This CDR3 has 14 residues. CDR1 and CDR2 from the germline V gene are LGHNA and YSLEER.

The gene calls are TRBV5-6 and TRBJ2-5; a possible D gene is TRBD1 (6 bases). Germline loops: CDR1 SGHDT, CDR2 YYEEEE. Trimming cost V 3 bases and J 5 bases, with 20 bases left between them. This CDR3 comprises 16 residues. The DNA for the CDR3 is TGTGCCAGCAGCTCACTGGGTCCGCGCAGGGGCGAGACCCAGTACTTC. Its protein is CASSSLGPRRGETQYF. Drawing the rest from reference TRBV5-6 and TRBJ2-5, the complete variable domain is DAGVTQSPTHLIKTRGQQVTLRCSPKSGHDTVSWYQQALGQGPQFIFQYYEEEERQRGNFPDRFSGHQFPNYSSELNVNALLLGDSALYLCASSSLGPRRGETQYFGPGTRLLVL.

The genes are TRBV28 and TRBJ1-1; 7 bases fit TRBD1. Trimming removed 7 bases from V and 6 bases from J; junction bases left unmatched: 11. Per germline, CDR1 MDHEN and CDR2 SYDVKM. This CDR3 contains 14 residues. CDR3 sequence reads: CASISTGVRPEAFF. CDR3 DNA: TGTGCCAGCATCAGCACAGGGGTTCGGCCTGAAGCTTTCTTT.